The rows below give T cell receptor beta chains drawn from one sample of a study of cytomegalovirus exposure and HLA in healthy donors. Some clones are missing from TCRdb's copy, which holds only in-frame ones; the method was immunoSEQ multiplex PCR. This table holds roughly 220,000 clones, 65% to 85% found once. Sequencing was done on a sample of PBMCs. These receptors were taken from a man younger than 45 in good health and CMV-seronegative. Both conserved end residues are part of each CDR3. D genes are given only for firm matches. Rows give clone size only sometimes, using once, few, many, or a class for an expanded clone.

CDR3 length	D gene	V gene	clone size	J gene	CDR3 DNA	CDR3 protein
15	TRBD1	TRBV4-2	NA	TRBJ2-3	TGTGCCAGCAGCCTTCCGACAGGGTCCACAGATACGCAGTATTTT	CASSLPTGSTDTQYF
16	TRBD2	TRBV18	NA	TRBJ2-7	TGTGCCAGCTCACCACTCGGGGGAAGCCCGGGAGGTGAGCAGTACTTC	CASSPLGGSPGGEQYF
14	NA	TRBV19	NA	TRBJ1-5	TGTGCCAGTAGTATAAACCAGGTCAATCAGCCCCAGCATTTT	CASSINQVNQPQHF
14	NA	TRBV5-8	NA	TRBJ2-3	TGTGCCAGCAGCTTGACCAGAAGCACAGATACGCAGTATTTT	CASSLTRSTDTQYF
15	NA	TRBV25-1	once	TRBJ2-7	TGTGCCAGCAGTGACCCACAGGGTAGCTCCTACGAGCAGTACTTC	CASSDPQGSSYEQYF
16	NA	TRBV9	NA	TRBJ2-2	TGTGCCAGCAGCTCGCGGACCGGGCCGGGAACCGGGGAGCTGTTTTTT	CASSSRTGPGTGELFF
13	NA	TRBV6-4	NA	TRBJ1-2	TGTGCCAGCAGTGAAGGCAGGGGTGATGGCTACACCTTC	CASSEGRGDGYTF
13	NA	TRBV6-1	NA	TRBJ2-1	TGTGCCAGTGGTACTTTACGATACAATGAGCAGTTCTTC	CASGTLRYNEQFF
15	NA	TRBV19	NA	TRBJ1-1	TGTGCCAGTAGCATGAGTCACCGCATGAACACTGAAGCTTTCTTT	CASSMSHRMNTEAFF
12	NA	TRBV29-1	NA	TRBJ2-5	TGCAGCGTTGCCGAAGCGGGAGAGACCCAGTACTTC	CSVAEAGETQYF
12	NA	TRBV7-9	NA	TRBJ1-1	TGTGCCAGCAGCTTAGGTCGGGATGGAGCTTTCTTT	CASSLGRDGAFF
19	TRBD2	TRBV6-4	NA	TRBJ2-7	TGTGCCAGCAGTTTACCGGGGCTAGCGGGGGGGCACCTCCACCACGAGCAGTACTTC	CASSLPGLAGGHLHHEQYF
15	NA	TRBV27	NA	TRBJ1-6	TGTGCCAGCAGTTTCTTGGGGGACATAAATTCACCCCTCCACTTT	CASSFLGDINSPLHF
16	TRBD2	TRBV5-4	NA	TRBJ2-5	TGTGCCAGCAGCCGGGCCGGGACTAGCGTTGGAGGGACCCAGTACTTC	CASSRAGTSVGGTQYF
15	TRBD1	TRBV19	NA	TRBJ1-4	TGTGCCAGTAGTATACCCGCGGGACAGGCCGAAAAACTGTTTTTT	CASSIPAGQAEKLFF
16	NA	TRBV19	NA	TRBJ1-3	TGTGCCAGTAGTATAGATCGAGGGAGCTCTGGAAACACCATATATTTT	CASSIDRGSSGNTIYF
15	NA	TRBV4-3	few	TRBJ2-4	TGCGCCAGCAGCCAAGATCGGGGGGCTGAAAACATTCAGTACTTC	CASSQDRGAENIQYF
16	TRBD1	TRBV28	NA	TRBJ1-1	TGTGCCAGCAGTACTTCCAGGGGGCTGGCGCACACTGAAGCTTTCTTT	CASSTSRGLAHTEAFF
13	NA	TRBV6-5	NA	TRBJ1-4	TGTGCCAGCGGAAGGGGGTCTAATGAAAAACTGTTTTTT	CASGRGSNEKLFF
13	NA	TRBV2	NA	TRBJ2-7	TGTGCCAGCACCGTTTCAGATAGCTACGAGCAGTACTTC	CASTVSDSYEQYF
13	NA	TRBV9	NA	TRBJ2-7	TGTGCCAGCAGCGTAGTAGAGGCGGATGAGCAGTACTTC	CASSVVEADEQYF
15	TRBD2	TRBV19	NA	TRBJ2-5	TGTGCCAGTAGAGAACTAGCGGGGGGATTTGAGACCCAGTACTTC	CASRELAGGFETQYF